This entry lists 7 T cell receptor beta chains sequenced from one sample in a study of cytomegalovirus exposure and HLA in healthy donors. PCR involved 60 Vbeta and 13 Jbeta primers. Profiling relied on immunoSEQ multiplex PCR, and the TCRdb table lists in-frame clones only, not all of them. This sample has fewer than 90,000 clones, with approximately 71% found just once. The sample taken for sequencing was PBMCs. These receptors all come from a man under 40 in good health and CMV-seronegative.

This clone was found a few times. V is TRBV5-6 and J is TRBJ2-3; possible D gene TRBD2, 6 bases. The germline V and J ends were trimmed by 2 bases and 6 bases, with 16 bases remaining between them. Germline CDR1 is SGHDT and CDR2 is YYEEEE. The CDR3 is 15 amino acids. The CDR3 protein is CASSFSPGRTDTQYF. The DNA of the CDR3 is TGTGCCAGCAGCTTCTCACCAGGGAGGACGGATACGCAGTATTTT.

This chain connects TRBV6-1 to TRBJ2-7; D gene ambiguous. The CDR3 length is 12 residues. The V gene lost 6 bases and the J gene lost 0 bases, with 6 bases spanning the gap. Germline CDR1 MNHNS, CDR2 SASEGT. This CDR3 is CASRRSSYEQYF. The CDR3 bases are TGTGCCAGCAGGCGGAGCTCCTACGAGCAGTACTTC.

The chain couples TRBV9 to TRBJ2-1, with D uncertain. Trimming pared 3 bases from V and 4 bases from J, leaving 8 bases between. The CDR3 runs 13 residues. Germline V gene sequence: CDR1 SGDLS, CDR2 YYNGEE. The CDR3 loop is CASSETSYNEQFF. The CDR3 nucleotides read TGTGCCAGCAGCGAGACTTCTTACAATGAGCAGTTCTTC.

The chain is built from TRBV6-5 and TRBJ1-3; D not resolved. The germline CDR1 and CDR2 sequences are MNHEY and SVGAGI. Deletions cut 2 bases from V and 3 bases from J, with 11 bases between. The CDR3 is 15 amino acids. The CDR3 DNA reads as TGTGCCAGCAGTTACAGTCACCGACTTGGAAACACCATATATTTT. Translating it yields CASSYSHRLGNTIYF.

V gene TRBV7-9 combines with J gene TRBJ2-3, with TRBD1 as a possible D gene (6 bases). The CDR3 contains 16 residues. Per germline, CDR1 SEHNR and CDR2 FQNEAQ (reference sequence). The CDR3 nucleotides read TGTTCTCTCAAGGGCCTGAACCCGGGACACACAGATACGCAGTATTTT. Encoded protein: CSLKGLNPGHTDTQYF.

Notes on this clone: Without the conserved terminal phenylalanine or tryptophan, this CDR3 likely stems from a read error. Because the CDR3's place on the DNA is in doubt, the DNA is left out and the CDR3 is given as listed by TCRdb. CDR3 residues: CASKQPGS. This chain uses TRBV6-6 with TRBJ2-7; TRBD2, the table's D call, was not compared with the DNA. The CDR3 region is 8 residues in length, termini included. CDR1 is MNHNY and CDR2 is SVGAGI in the germline V gene (reference sequence).

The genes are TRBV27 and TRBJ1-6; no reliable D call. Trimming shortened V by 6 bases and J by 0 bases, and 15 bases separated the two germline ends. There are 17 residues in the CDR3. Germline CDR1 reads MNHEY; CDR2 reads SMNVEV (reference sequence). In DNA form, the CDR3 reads TGTGCCAGCAGGTCCCCCGCGAAAAGCTCCTATAATTCACCCCTCCACTTT. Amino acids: CASRSPAKSSYNSPLHF.